This T cell receptor beta chain was observed in a study of blood T cell repertoires in COVID-19. Study in general: COVID-19 samples from acute and convalescent phases originated in the United States, Italy and Spain. PBMCs, B-cell-depleted T cells, or T cells were the source of the cDNA or gDNA that made up the material.

In the authors' methods: Amplification with reference gene primers provided the estimates of nucleated cell counts. Only in-frame clones appear in the TCRdb table, and some are missing; sequencing was by immunoSEQ multiplex PCR. V, J and clone size derive from that table, while D and trimming were established from the DNA sequence. The repertoire holds 65,000 or so clones, with about 92% as singletons. Germline V gives CDR1 LGHDT, CDR2 YNNKEL (reference sequence). V lost 1 base to trimming and J lost 5 bases; unmatched junction nucleotides: 18. There are 19 residues in the CDR3. The V and J genes are TRBV3-1 (or the pseudogene TRBV3-2) and TRBJ2-7, with 9 bases that match TRBD1. Sequencing used peripheral blood. This sequence originates from a man aged 60-69 years with acute or convalescent COVID-19. CDR3 loop: CASSQVSPGQGFIAHEQYF. The DNA for the CDR3 is TGTGCCAGCAGCCAAGTCTCACCGGGACAGGGTTTTATTGCCCACGAGCAGTACTTC.